This T cell receptor (beta chain) originates from a study of blood T cell repertoires in COVID-19. Study background: Spain, Italy and the United States supplied samples that represented acute and convalescent COVID-19. PBMCs, B-cell-depleted T cells, or T cells were the source of the cDNA or gDNA that made up the material.

In the original workflow: Amplification of reference gene primers provided the estimated nucleated cell counts. Libraries were prepared by immunoSEQ multiplex PCR; TCRdb keeps only in-frame clonotypes and omits some of them. V, J and clone size are those of that table, while D and trimming were read from the DNA. Of roughly 250,000 clones detected, approximately 90% appear once; the ten largest clones hold around 0.8%. The source material was peripheral blood. This clonotype was obtained from a man younger than 40 with acute or convalescent COVID-19.

CDR3 residues: CASSQGLTYEQYF. The CDR3 DNA reads as TGTGCCAGCAGTCAGGGACTGACCTACGAGCAGTACTTC. The V gene is TRBV12-3 or TRBV12-4, the J gene TRBJ2-7; D is perhaps TRBD2 (6 bases). This CDR3 has 13 amino acids. V lost 5 bases to trimming and J lost 2 bases, with 10 bases between them.